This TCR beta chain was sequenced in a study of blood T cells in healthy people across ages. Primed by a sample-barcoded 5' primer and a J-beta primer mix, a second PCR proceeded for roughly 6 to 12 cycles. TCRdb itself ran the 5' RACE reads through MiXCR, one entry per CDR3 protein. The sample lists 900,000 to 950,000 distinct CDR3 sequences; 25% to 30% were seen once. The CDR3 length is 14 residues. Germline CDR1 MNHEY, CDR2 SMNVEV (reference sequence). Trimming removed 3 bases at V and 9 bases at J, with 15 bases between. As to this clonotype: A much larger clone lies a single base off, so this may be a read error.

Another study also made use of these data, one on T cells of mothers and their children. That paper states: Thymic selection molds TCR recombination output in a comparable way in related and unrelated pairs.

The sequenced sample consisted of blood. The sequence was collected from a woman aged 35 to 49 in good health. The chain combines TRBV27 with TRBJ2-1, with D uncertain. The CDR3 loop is CASSLAPTSREQFF. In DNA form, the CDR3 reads TGTGCCAGCAGTTTGGCCCCCACCAGCCGTGAGCAGTTCTTC.